This T cell receptor (beta chain) was identified during a study of blood T cells in healthy people across ages. Next came a second PCR, run for about 6 to 12 cycles, which used a sample-barcoded 5' primer along with a J-beta primer mix. TCRdb reprocessed the 5' RACE reads via MiXCR and lists one record per CDR3 protein. The repertoire holds around 1,000,000 distinct CDR3 sequences, with 20% to 25% as singletons. There are a few counts of this clonotype. Germline lookup yields CDR1 DFQATT and CDR2 SNEGSKA (reference sequence). This CDR3 spans 16 amino acids. Unmatched junction bases numbered 15, after V lost 6 bases and J lost 3 bases. A further study also used this sample, focusing on T cells of mothers and their children. From that second work: Once extracted, all RNA went into cDNA synthesis at approximately 1.6 ug per 15 ul.

This receptor was identified in a girl aged 2 to 10 in good health. The rearrangement joins TRBV20-1 to TRBJ2-3, with TRBD2 identical over 7 bases. The sequenced material came from blood. The CDR3 DNA sequence: TGCAGTGCCGTTGGTCGAGGGAGGGCCCTGACAGATACGCAGTATTTT. Its translation: CSAVGRGRALTDTQYF.